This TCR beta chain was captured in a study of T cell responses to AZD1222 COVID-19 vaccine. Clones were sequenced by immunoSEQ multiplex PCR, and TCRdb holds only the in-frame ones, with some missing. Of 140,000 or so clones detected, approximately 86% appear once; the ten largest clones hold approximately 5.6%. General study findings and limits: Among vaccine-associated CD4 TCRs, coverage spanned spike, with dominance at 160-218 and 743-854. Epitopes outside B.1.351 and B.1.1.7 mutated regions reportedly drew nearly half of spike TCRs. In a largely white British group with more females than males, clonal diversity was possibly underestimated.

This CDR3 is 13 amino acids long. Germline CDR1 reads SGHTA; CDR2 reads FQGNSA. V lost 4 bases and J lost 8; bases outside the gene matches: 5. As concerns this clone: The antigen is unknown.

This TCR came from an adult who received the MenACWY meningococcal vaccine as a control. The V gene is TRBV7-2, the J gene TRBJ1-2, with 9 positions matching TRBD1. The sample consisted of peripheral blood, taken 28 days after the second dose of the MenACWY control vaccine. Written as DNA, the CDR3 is TGTGCCAGCAGCTCGGGACAGGGTGTGGGCTACACCTTC. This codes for CASSSGQGVGYTF.